This is a list of T cell receptor beta chains from one sample in a study of blood T cell repertoires in COVID-19. The assay was immunoSEQ multiplex PCR, and TCRdb's table has in-frame clones only and misses some. The sample has hundreds of thousands of clones, roughly 89% seen once. Sequenced: PBMCs or T cells enriched from blood (not recorded which). These receptors were obtained from a woman in her twenties or thirties who had recovered from COVID-19. Each CDR3 is given with its conserved first and last residue. D genes are given only for firm matches. Only some rows state a clone size, as once, few, many or a class for expanded clones.

V gene,D gene,clone size,CDR3 length,J gene,CDR3 protein,CDR3 DNA
TRBV3-1/TRBV3-2,.,.,15,TRBJ1-2,CASSQVRPGEHGYTF,TGTGCCAGCAGCCAAGTTCGTCCGGGGGAACATGGCTACACCTTC
TRBV5-6,.,.,14,TRBJ2-5,CASSFRDSEETQYF,TGTGCCAGCAGCTTTCGGGACTCAGAAGAGACCCAGTACTTC
TRBV27,.,.,18,TRBJ2-1,CASSLIGGTAPYYNEQFF,TGTGCCAGCAGTTTAATCGGCGGGACAGCGCCTTACTACAATGAGCAGTTCTTC
TRBV19,TRBD2,few,14,TRBJ2-1,CASSIAGGHNEQFF,TGTGCCAGTAGTATAGCGGGAGGTCACAATGAGCAGTTCTTC
TRBV29-1,TRBD2,.,13,TRBJ2-7,CSVERAGGGEQYF,TGCAGCGTTGAACGAGCGGGAGGGGGCGAGCAGTACTTC
TRBV27,.,.,14,TRBJ2-7,CASSLFSLTGEQYF,TGTGCCAGCAGTTTATTTTCGTTGACGGGGGAGCAGTACTTC
TRBV15,.,.,14,TRBJ2-3,CATSRDFSTDTQYF,TGTGCCACCAGCAGAGATTTTTCGACAGATACGCAGTATTTT
TRBV11-2,.,.,13,TRBJ1-2,CASSTGHHYGYTF,TGTGCCAGCAGCACAGGACACCACTATGGCTACACCTTC
TRBV4-3,TRBD2,.,17,TRBJ2-3,CASSQGYQREGPDTQYF,TGCGCCAGCAGCCAAGGTTACCAGCGGGAGGGCCCGGATACGCAGTATTTT
TRBV7-2,TRBD2,.,16,TRBJ2-2,CASLGLAGGSAGELFF,TGTGCCAGCTTGGGACTAGCGGGAGGAAGCGCCGGGGAGCTGTTTTTT
TRBV3-1/TRBV3-2,.,.,14,TRBJ2-3,CASSRLGGTDTQYF,TGTGCCAGCAGCCGACTGGGAGGCACAGATACGCAGTATTTT
TRBV29-1,.,.,12,TRBJ2-1,CSVPTDYYEQFF,TGCAGCGTTCCGACGGACTATTATGAGCAGTTCTTC
TRBV3-1/TRBV3-2,.,.,16,TRBJ2-7,CASSQDLSSAPFGQYF,TGTGCCAGCAGCCAAGATTTATCTAGCGCGCCATTTGGGCAGTACTTC
TRBV18,.,.,15,TRBJ2-7,CASSPRDSWNREQYF,TGTGCCAGCTCACCCCGGGACTCCTGGAATCGCGAGCAGTACTTC
TRBV7-6,.,once,15,TRBJ1-1,CASSEGSRLNTEAFF,TGTGCCAGCTCAGAGGGCTCGAGACTGAACACTGAAGCTTTCTTT
TRBV11-1,.,once,15,TRBJ2-7,CASSQRNRAPYEQYF,TGTGCCAGCAGCCAAAGGAACAGGGCGCCCTACGAGCAGTACTTC
TRBV29-1,.,.,10,TRBJ1-1,CSGGSTEAFF,TGCAGCGGAGGTAGCACTGAAGCTTTCTTT
TRBV24-1,TRBD2,.,21,TRBJ2-5,CATSDMGIQQPGLATQETQYF,TGTGCCACCAGTGATATGGGGATCCAGCAACCGGGACTAGCGACGCAAGAGACCCAGTACTTC
TRBV4-1,.,.,15,TRBJ2-7,CASSQEGRMVYEQYF,TGCGCCAGCAGCCAAGAGGGGCGAATGGTCTACGAGCAGTACTTC
TRBV9,.,.,18,TRBJ2-1,CASSVDRVGAGHHNEQFF,TGTGCCAGCAGCGTAGATAGAGTGGGGGCTGGCCACCACAATGAGCAGTTCTTC
TRBV7-2,.,.,15,TRBJ1-2,CASSVRDKGVYGYTF,TGTGCCAGCAGCGTTCGGGACAAGGGTGTCTATGGCTACACCTTC
TRBV4-3,TRBD2,once,17,TRBJ2-1,CASSQDGYRASGSLKFF,TGCGCCAGCAGCCAAGATGGGTATCGGGCTAGCGGGAGTCTAAAGTTCTTC
TRBV12-5,TRBD2,.,18,TRBJ2-3,CASGLGKKREVGTDTQYF,TGTGCTAGTGGTTTGGGAAAGAAGCGGGAGGTCGGGACAGATACGCAGTATTTT
TRBV5-5,.,.,16,TRBJ2-2,CASSSTGIITTGELFF,TGTGCCAGCAGCTCCACGGGTATTATAACAACCGGGGAGCTGTTTTTT
TRBV19,TRBD2,.,15,TRBJ2-7,CASSFRLAGHYEQYF,TGTGCCAGTAGTTTTCGACTAGCGGGACACTACGAGCAGTACTTC
TRBV6-2/TRBV6-3,TRBD1,.,15,TRBJ1-2,CASSHTGQGLYGYTF,TGTGCCAGCAGTCATACGGGACAGGGGCTCTACGGCTACACCTTC
TRBV28,TRBD1,.,18,TRBJ1-5,CASSSPGTGIRGNQPQHF,TGTGCCAGCAGTTCACCCGGGACAGGGATTCGGGGCAATCAGCCCCAGCATTTT
TRBV28,TRBD1,.,15,TRBJ1-6,CASSGEGQGNSPLHF,TGTGCCAGCAGTGGGGAGGGACAGGGGAATTCACCCCTCCACTTT
TRBV14,.,.,14,TRBJ1-2,CASSPAGTRGGYTF,TGTGCCAGCAGCCCTGCGGGGACCAGAGGTGGCTACACCTTC
TRBV29-1,TRBD2,.,15,TRBJ2-1,CSVDRLAVSYNEQFF,TGCAGCGTTGACCGACTAGCGGTCTCCTACAATGAGCAGTTCTTC
TRBV12-3/TRBV12-4,.,.,12,TRBJ1-5,CASSSDNQPQHF,TGTGCCAGCAGTTCAGACAATCAGCCCCAGCATTTT
TRBV28,TRBD1,once,15,TRBJ1-2,CASSLDRGRVALYTF,TGTGCCAGCAGCCTCGACAGGGGGCGAGTGGCCCTCTACACCTTC
TRBV6-5,.,.,15,TRBJ1-2,CASRDGGGSNYGYTF,TGTGCCAGCCGGGATGGGGGGGGCTCCAACTATGGCTACACCTTC
TRBV27,TRBD1,.,17,TRBJ1-2,CASSLFGGTGGNYGYTF,TGTGCCAGCAGTTTATTTGGCGGGACAGGGGGCAACTATGGCTACACCTTC
TRBV5-1,.,.,13,TRBJ2-5,CASRGSQQETQYF,TGCGCCAGCAGGGGGAGTCAACAAGAGACCCAGTACTTC
TRBV2,.,.,15,TRBJ1-5,CASTPLGQSNQPQHF,TGTGCCAGCACACCGTTGGGACAAAGCAATCAGCCCCAGCATTTT
TRBV6-5,TRBD2,.,15,TRBJ2-4,CASSPWAGAENIQYF,TGTGCCAGCAGCCCCTGGGCGGGAGCTGAAAACATTCAGTACTTC
TRBV6-2/TRBV6-3,.,.,15,TRBJ1-5,CASSHDEQDNQPQHF,TGTGCCAGCAGTCACGATGAGCAGGACAATCAGCCCCAGCATTTT
TRBV6-5,TRBD1,.,15,TRBJ2-3,CASILGDSSVDTQYF,TGTGCCAGCATACTCGGGGACAGCTCGGTAGATACGCAGTATTTT
TRBV28,.,.,14,TRBJ2-7,CASSFRGESYEQYF,TGTGCCAGCAGTTTCCGCGGGGAGTCCTACGAGCAGTACTTC
TRBV10-1,.,few,16,TRBJ1-1,CASSESRRARGTEAFF,TGCGCCAGCAGTGAGTCTCGGAGGGCGAGGGGTACTGAAGCTTTCTTT
TRBV6-5,.,few,13,TRBJ1-2,CASSLRTAYGYTF,TGTGCCAGCAGTCTCCGTACAGCCTATGGCTACACCTTC
TRBV10-2,.,once,16,TRBJ2-3,CASSRRYSGRTDTQYF,TGCGCCAGCAGTCGACGTTATAGCGGACGCACAGATACGCAGTATTTT
TRBV4-1,.,.,18,TRBJ1-3,CASSQGAQGNRGGNTIYF,TGCGCCAGCAGCCAAGGAGCTCAGGGGAACCGGGGTGGAAACACCATATATTTT
TRBV6-5,.,.,15,TRBJ1-3,CASSYASNSGNTIYF,TGTGCCAGCAGTTACGCTAGTAACTCTGGAAACACCATATATTTT
TRBV9,.,.,15,TRBJ2-7,CASSVEGGDLYEQYF,TGTGCCAGCAGCGTAGAAGGGGGAGACCTTTACGAGCAGTACTTC
TRBV5-1,.,once,14,TRBJ1-4,CASSLGREGEKLFF,TGCGCCAGCAGCTTGGGCAGGGAGGGTGAAAAACTGTTTTTT
TRBV3-1/TRBV3-2,.,.,13,TRBJ1-1,CASSSLGGTEAFF,TGTGCCAGCAGCTCCCTGGGGGGCACTGAAGCTTTCTTT
TRBV19,TRBD1,.,14,TRBJ2-1,CASSKPQGDGEQFF,TGTGCCAGTAGTAAGCCCCAGGGGGATGGCGAGCAGTTCTTC
TRBV9,.,.,15,TRBJ2-3,CASSVLSEGSDTQYF,TGTGCCAGCAGCGTACTATCCGAGGGCTCAGATACGCAGTATTTT
TRBV11-2,.,.,12,TRBJ1-1,CASSPGTPEAFF,TGTGCCAGCAGCCCCGGGACACCTGAAGCTTTCTTT